The 18 T cell receptor beta chains presented below share a single source sample, sequenced in a study of CD8 T cells in Susac syndrome. The RNA, about 0.5 to 1 ug, was put through reverse transcription using random hexamers. TCRdb redid the calling of the immunoSEQ multiplex PCR reads with MiXCR, one entry per CDR3 protein. The table records approximately 220,000 distinct CDR3 sequences, around 90% of them present only once. The sequencing sample was made of CD8+ T cells from PBMCs. Receptor source: a human donor with multiple sclerosis.

The chain joins TRBV6-5 to TRBJ1-6; D remains ambiguous. CDR1 and CDR2 from the germline V gene are MNHEY and SVGAGI. Trimming pared 7 bases from V and 4 bases from J, leaving 14 bases between. The CDR3 contains 15 residues. The CDR3 loop reads CASNTGPSYNSPLHF. Here the CDR3 DNA reads TGTGCCAGCAATACGGGTCCTTCTTATAATTCACCCCTCCACTTT.

The rearrangement joins TRBV6-1 to TRBJ2-1, with 11 bases aligning to TRBD2. This CDR3 spans 20 amino acids. Unmatched junction bases numbered 18, after V lost 6 bases and J lost 2 bases. CDR1 MNHNS and CDR2 SASEGT come from the germline V gene. The CDR3 nucleotides read TGTGCCAGCAGAATAGGGATAGGGGCTAGCGGGAGGACCCCCTACAATGAGCAGTTCTTC. It yields the protein CASRIGIGASGRTPYNEQFF.

The chain links TRBV4-1 to TRBJ1-2; 8 nucleotides align to TRBD1. CDR3 length: 14 amino acids. V gave up 1 base and J gave up 7 bases; unmatched junction bases: 5. The germline V gene has CDR1 MGHRA and CDR2 YSYEKL. Here the CDR3 DNA reads TGCGCCAGCAGCCAAGGGGGGACAGGCATTGGCTACACCTTC. It translates to CASSQGGTGIGYTF.

The V and J genes are TRBV5-4 and TRBJ2-1, with D tentatively TRBD1 (5 bases). The CDR3 has 12 residues. Looked up from germline, CDR1 is SGHNT and CDR2 is YYREEE (reference sequence). Trimming took off 7 bases at V and 6 bases at J, with 11 bases between the two ends. This CDR3 reads CASASQGNEQFF. As DNA, the CDR3 is TGTGCCAGCGCCTCCCAGGGCAATGAGCAGTTCTTC.

The chain carries TRBV11-2 and TRBJ1-6; TRBD1 is a possible D gene (5 bases). This CDR3 contains 12 residues. With 5 bases removed from V and 10 bases from J, the gap between germline ends came to 9 bases. Germline V gives CDR1 SGHAT, CDR2 FQNNGV. The CDR3: CASSPQGSPLHF. The DNA of the CDR3 is TGTGCCAGCAGCCCCCAGGGATCACCCCTCCACTTT.

This chain connects TRBV4-3 to TRBJ2-1; 8 bases agree with TRBD2. The CDR3 is 18 amino acids. V gave up 0 bases and J gave up 0 bases; unmatched junction bases: 7. Germline V gene lookup returns CDR1 LGHNA and CDR2 YSLEER. The CDR3 sequence: CASSQDSGTRRSYNEQFF. The CDR3 DNA is TGCGCCAGCAGCCAAGATTCCGGGACTAGACGCTCCTACAATGAGCAGTTCTTC.

This sequence joins TRBV15 and TRBJ2-1, with a weak D call TRBD2 (7 bases). V lost 0 bases and J lost 15, with 15 bases in between. This CDR3 region has 13 residues. Per germline, CDR1 LNHNV and CDR2 YYDKDF (reference sequence). In nucleotides, the CDR3 is TGTGCCACCAGCAGAGATACCGTAAGGGGGGGGTTCTTC. Translation gives CATSRDTVRGGFF. The variable domain in full, completed from reference TRBV15 and TRBJ2-1, reads DAMVIQNPRYQVTQFGKPVTLSCSQTLNHNVMYWYQQKSSQAPKLLFHYYDKDFNNEADTPDNFQSRRPNTSFCFLDIRSPGLGDTAMYLCATSRDTVRGGFFGPGTRLTVL.

The V and J genes are TRBV7-9 and TRBJ2-5; D gene ambiguous. The CDR3 is 15 residues long. Trimming removed 5 bases at V and 5 bases at J, with 18 bases between. CDR1 is SEHNR, CDR2 FQNEAQ, per germline (reference sequence). CDR3 loop: CASSDRAYNPETQYF. The CDR3 region has the DNA TGTGCCAGCAGCGACCGGGCTTACAACCCGGAGACCCAGTACTTC. Looking up the rest from reference TRBV7-9 and TRBJ2-5 gives the full variable domain: DTGVSQNPRHKITKRGQNVTFRCDPISEHNRLYWYRQTLGQGPEFLTYFQNEAQLEKSRLLSDRFSAERPKGSFSTLEIQRTEQGDSAMYLCASSDRAYNPETQYFGPGTRLLVL.

This chain links TRBV13 with TRBJ2-2; 7 bases agree with TRBD1. There are 15 residues in the CDR3. V shed 2 bases and J 5 bases; nucleotides not matched to a gene: 5. Germline CDR1 and CDR2: PRHDT and FYEKMQ (reference sequence). CDR3 amino acids: CASSLPGTATGELFF. DNA of the CDR3: TGTGCCAGCAGCTTACCTGGGACAGCTACCGGGGAGCTGTTTTTT.

The chain has TRBV5-6 and TRBJ2-7; the match to TRBD2 covers 10 bases. V shed 5 bases and J 3 bases; nucleotides not matched to a gene: 8. The CDR3 consists of 15 residues. Germline V lookup: CDR1 SGHDT, CDR2 YYEEEE. CDR3 residues: CASSLLLAGDYEQYF. As DNA, the CDR3 is TGTGCCAGCAGTCTATTGCTAGCGGGAGACTACGAGCAGTACTTC.

This chain links TRBV23-1 with TRBJ2-3; D is perhaps TRBD1 (6 bases). TRBV23-1 is designated an ORF whose function remains uncertain. The CDR3 sequence is 13 residues long. V was pared by 6 bases and J by 6 bases, with 13 bases between. The CDR3 is CASSPEGHDTQYF. The CDR3, as DNA: TGCGCCAGCAGCCCAGAGGGACACGATACGCAGTATTTT.

The rearrangement links TRBV4-1 to TRBJ2-2; 8 bases agree with TRBD1. V was clipped by 4 bases and J by 3 bases; unmatched bases: 13. The germline CDR1 and CDR2 sequences are MGHRA and YSYEKL. This CDR3 is built from 18 residues. Here the CDR3 reads CASSLGGRQGPYTGELFF. The CDR3 coding sequence is TGCGCCAGCAGCCTAGGCGGACGACAGGGGCCCTACACCGGGGAGCTGTTTTTT.

This chain connects TRBV9 to TRBJ2-7; 10 nucleotides agree with TRBD1. The CDR3 loop spans 15 amino acids. CDR1 is SGDLS and CDR2 is YYNGEE in the germline V gene. V was pared by 0 bases and J by 1 base, with 1 base of the junction left unmatched. The CDR3 DNA reads TGTGCCAGCAGCGTAGAGGGACAGGGGTCCTACGAGCAGTACTTC. It yields the protein CASSVEGQGSYEQYF.

The CDR3 is CASRGAGVEGNEQFF. The CDR3, as DNA: TGTGCCAGCAGGGGAGCGGGAGTCGAGGGTAATGAGCAGTTCTTC. V usage is TRBV7-8 and J usage is TRBJ2-1; 8 bases are shared with TRBD2. Germline CDR1 is SGHVS and CDR2 is FQNEAQ. This CDR3 contains 15 residues. Trimming took 6 bases from V and 7 from J; bases not matched to a gene: 11.

This clonotype has a single count. J is TRBJ2-7 and V is TRBV7-9, with D possibly called TRBD1 or TRBD2 (5 bases each). Trimming took 4 bases from V and 4 from J, leaving 11 bases between them. The germline gives CDR1 SEHNR, CDR2 FQNEAQ (reference sequence). The CDR3 has 13 amino acids. CDR3 residues: CASSSPWGYEQYF. The DNA for the CDR3 is TGTGCCAGCAGCTCGCCGTGGGGGTACGAGCAGTACTTC.

This chain uses TRBV9 with TRBJ1-1; TRBD1 might be the D (5 bases). The CDR3 runs to 13 residues. The V gene lost 2 bases and the J gene lost 6 bases, with 11 bases spanning the gap. Germline-derived CDR1 and CDR2 are SGDLS and YYNGEE. The CDR3 is CASSVGTFSEAFF. CDR3 DNA sequence: TGTGCCAGCAGCGTTGGGACTTTCTCTGAAGCTTTCTTT.

The CDR3 sequence is CASSSLDRVGAEAFF. The CDR3 region has the DNA TGTGCCAGCAGCTCTTTGGACAGGGTCGGCGCTGAAGCTTTCTTT. The rearrangement joins TRBV21-1 to TRBJ1-1; TRBD1, as called in the table, went unchecked against the DNA. TRBV21-1 is tagged as a pseudogene. CDR3 length equals 15 residues.

This chain links TRBV13 with TRBJ2-2; no reliable D call. The CDR3 contains 14 residues. V dropped 6 bases and J dropped 1 base, with 9 bases sitting between them. Germline V gene lookup returns CDR1 PRHDT and CDR2 FYEKMQ (reference sequence). DNA for the CDR3: TGTGCCAGCAGACCGGCATTGAACACCGGGGAGCTGTTTTTT. Its protein is CASRPALNTGELFF.